A single sample is the source of the 7 T cell receptor beta chains below, sequenced in a study of blood T cell repertoires in COVID-19. The data were produced by immunoSEQ multiplex PCR, yet TCRdb's version contains in-frame clones alone and is incomplete. The sample lists 110,000 or so clones; about 90% were seen once. Material for sequencing was peripheral blood. These receptors came from a human donor in a cohort sampled during active COVID-19.

The chain carries TRBV7-9 and TRBJ1-1, with D hard to call. The germline V gene encodes CDR1 SEHNR and CDR2 FQNEAQ (reference sequence). This CDR3 has 12 residues. The V end lost 0 bases, the J end lost 7 bases, and 6 bases lay between the germline ends. The CDR3 DNA sequence: TGTGCCAGCAGCTTAGCCCCCCTTGAAGCTTTCTTT. Translating it yields CASSLAPLEAFF.

The chain is built from TRBV19 and TRBJ1-1; the match to TRBD1 covers 11 bases. This CDR3 spans 16 amino acids. The V segment lost 7 bases and the J segment 1 base; nucleotides outside the gene matches: 8. The germline gives CDR1 LNHDA, CDR2 SQIVND (reference sequence). The CDR3 region is CASTPGTGGSNTEAFF. Here the CDR3 DNA reads TGTGCCAGTACCCCCGGGACAGGGGGTTCGAACACTGAAGCTTTCTTT.

The rearrangement uses TRBV7-9 and TRBJ2-2; possible D gene TRBD1, 6 bases. Germline V gives CDR1 SEHNR, CDR2 FQNEAQ (reference sequence). The ends were cut back, 7 bases at V and 1 base at J, with 13 bases in the middle. The CDR3 runs to 15 residues. The CDR3 reads CASILGQKNTGELFF. In nucleotides, the CDR3 is TGTGCCAGCATCCTCGGACAGAAGAACACCGGGGAGCTGTTTTTT.

The chain has TRBV10-1 and TRBJ1-1, with 11 nucleotides matching TRBD1. V lost 5 bases to trimming and J lost 4 bases; unmatched junction nucleotides: 6. This CDR3 is 15 amino acids long. The germline V gene encodes CDR1 WNHNN and CDR2 SYGVQD (reference sequence). The CDR3 is CASSPSGTGGTEAFF. CDR3 nucleotide sequence: TGCGCCAGCAGTCCCTCGGGGACAGGGGGCACTGAAGCTTTCTTT.

Comment on this clone: Different DNA sequences within this sample yield the same CDR3. J is TRBJ2-7 and V is TRBV11-2, with TRBD1 matching 10 bases. The V segment lost 3 bases and the J segment 4 bases; nucleotides outside the gene matches: 3. The CDR3 totals 14 residues. The germline V gene encodes CDR1 SGHAT and CDR2 FQNNGV. DNA of the CDR3: TGTGCCAGCAGCTTTGGGACAGGGGAATACGAGCAGTACTTC. It specifies CASSFGTGEYEQYF.

The chain links TRBV7-2 to TRBJ2-2; 12 bases are shared with TRBD2. The V gene end was trimmed by 1 base and the J gene end by 3 bases; junction bases not matched to a gene: 9. Germline-derived CDR1 and CDR2 are SGHTA and FQGNSA. The CDR3 spans 19 residues. The CDR3 loop is CASSLGVLAGGRYTGELFF. The CDR3 DNA follows: TGTGCCAGCAGCTTAGGGGTCCTAGCGGGGGGGCGGTACACCGGGGAGCTGTTTTTT.

A single count supports this clone. The chain is built from TRBV6-6 and TRBJ1-5; D perhaps matches TRBD1 (5 bases). Trimming removed 1 base at V and 6 bases at J, with 13 bases between. The CDR3 is made up of 15 amino acids. Germline CDR1 is MNHNY and CDR2 is SVGAGI (reference sequence). In DNA, the CDR3 is TGTGCCAGCAGTTACTTGGGGGGGTCGGGTCAGCCCCAGCATTTT. It translates to CASSYLGGSGQPQHF.